This T cell receptor beta chain appears in the sequencing data of a study of control samples from healthy donors and cancer patients. TCRdb keeps only in-frame clones here, not all; method: immunoSEQ multiplex PCR. The table includes around 84,000 clones, 84% detected once. In this sample, this clone turned up once. The sequence came from a man aged 55 to 70 with head and neck cancer. Sample: PBMCs.

CDR3 DNA: TGTGCCATCAGTGAGTCGGGGGGCTCTGGGGCCAACGTCCTGACTTTC. Protein sequence: CAISESGGSGANVLTF. This chain joins TRBV10-3 and TRBJ2-6, with D possibly matching TRBD2 (6 bases). V lost 0 bases and J 0 bases, leaving 6 bases between the germline ends. The germline CDR1 and CDR2 sequences are ENHRY and SYGVKD. The CDR3 sequence is 16 residues long.